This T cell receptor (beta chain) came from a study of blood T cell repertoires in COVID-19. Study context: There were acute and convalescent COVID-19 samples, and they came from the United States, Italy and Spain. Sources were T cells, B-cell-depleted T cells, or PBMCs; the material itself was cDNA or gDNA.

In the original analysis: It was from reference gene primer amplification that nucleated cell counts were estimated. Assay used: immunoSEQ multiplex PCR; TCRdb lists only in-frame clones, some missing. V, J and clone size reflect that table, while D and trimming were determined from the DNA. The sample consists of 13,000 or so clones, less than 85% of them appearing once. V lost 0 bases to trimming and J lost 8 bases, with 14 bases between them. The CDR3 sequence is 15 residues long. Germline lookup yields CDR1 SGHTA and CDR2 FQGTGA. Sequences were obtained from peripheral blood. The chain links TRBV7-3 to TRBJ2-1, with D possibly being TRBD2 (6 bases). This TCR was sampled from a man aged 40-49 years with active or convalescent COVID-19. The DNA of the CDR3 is TGTGCCAGCAGCTTAACTTGGGGCGGGGTTGATGAGCAGTTCTTC. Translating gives CASSLTWGGVDEQFF. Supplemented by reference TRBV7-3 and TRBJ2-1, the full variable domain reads GAGVSQTPSNKVTEKGKYVELRCDPISGHTALYWYRQSLGQGPEFLIYFQGTGAADDSGLPNDRFFAVRPEGSVSTLKIQRTERGDSAVYLCASSLTWGGVDEQFFGPGTRLTVL.